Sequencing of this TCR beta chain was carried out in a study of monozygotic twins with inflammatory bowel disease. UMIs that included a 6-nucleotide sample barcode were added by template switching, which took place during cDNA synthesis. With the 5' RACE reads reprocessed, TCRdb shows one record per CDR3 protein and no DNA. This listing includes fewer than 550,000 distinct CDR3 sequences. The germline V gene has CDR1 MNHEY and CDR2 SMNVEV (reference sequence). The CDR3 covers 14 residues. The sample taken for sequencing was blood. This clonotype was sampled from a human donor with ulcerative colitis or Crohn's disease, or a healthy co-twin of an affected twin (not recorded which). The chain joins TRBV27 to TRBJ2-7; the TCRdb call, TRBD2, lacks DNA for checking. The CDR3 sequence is CASSLSMGVYEQYF.